The clone carrying this T cell receptor (beta chain) was found a few times. Its antigen is unidentified. This entry belongs to a study of response to subunit inactivated influenza vaccine. The study's findings and limits: Authors suggested each seasonal flu vaccination may recruit only limited numbers of new T cells.

TCRdb ran MiXCR on the RT-PCR reads and lists one entry per CDR3 protein. The sample records a few hundred thousand distinct CDR3 sequences, 9.5% to 15% being singletons. CDR3 size: 15 residues. Between the trimmed V and J ends, which lost 3 bases and 4 bases, there was a span of 13 bases. Germline CDR1 SGHKS, CDR2 YYEKEE (reference sequence). This chain joins TRBV5-5 and TRBJ2-2, with D uncertain. This receptor was taken from a man over 45 who received an inactivated influenza vaccine. Source: non-naive T cells sorted from PBMCs, taken less than 15 days before vaccination. The CDR3 sequence: CASSWALGFTGELFF. The CDR3, as DNA: TGTGCCAGCAGCTGGGCCCTGGGGTTCACCGGGGAGCTGTTTTTT.